This TCR beta chain was obtained from a study of identifying expanded T cells in peripheral blood. Study conclusions and caveats: Differentially abundant clones: around 1.1 between replicates, 16.4 at around 2 weeks, 19 at four.

Sequencing was performed with immunoSEQ multiplex PCR; in TCRdb, only in-frame clones are kept and a portion is missing. The data hold roughly 96,000 clones, with approximately 86% observed a single time. No infections or other immune events were documented during collection. CDR1 and CDR2 from the germline V gene are SGHDT and YYEEEE. There are 15 residues in the CDR3. Trimming cost V 5 bases and J 2 bases, with 16 bases left between them. This clone was detected only once. No antigen is known for it. This chain links TRBV5-6 with TRBJ1-2; possible D gene TRBD1, 5 bases. The sequence was collected from a person aged 18 to 75 in good health. Sequenced: blood. The CDR3 loop reads CASRARGSLNYGYTF. Here the CDR3 DNA reads TGTGCCAGCAGGGCGCGGGGCTCTCTGAACTATGGCTACACCTTC. The complete variable domain, with remaining parts taken from reference TRBV5-6 and TRBJ1-2, reads DAGVTQSPTHLIKTRGQQVTLRCSPKSGHDTVSWYQQALGQGPQFIFQYYEEEERQRGNFPDRFSGHQFPNYSSELNVNALLLGDSALYLCASRARGSLNYGYTFGSGTRLTVV.